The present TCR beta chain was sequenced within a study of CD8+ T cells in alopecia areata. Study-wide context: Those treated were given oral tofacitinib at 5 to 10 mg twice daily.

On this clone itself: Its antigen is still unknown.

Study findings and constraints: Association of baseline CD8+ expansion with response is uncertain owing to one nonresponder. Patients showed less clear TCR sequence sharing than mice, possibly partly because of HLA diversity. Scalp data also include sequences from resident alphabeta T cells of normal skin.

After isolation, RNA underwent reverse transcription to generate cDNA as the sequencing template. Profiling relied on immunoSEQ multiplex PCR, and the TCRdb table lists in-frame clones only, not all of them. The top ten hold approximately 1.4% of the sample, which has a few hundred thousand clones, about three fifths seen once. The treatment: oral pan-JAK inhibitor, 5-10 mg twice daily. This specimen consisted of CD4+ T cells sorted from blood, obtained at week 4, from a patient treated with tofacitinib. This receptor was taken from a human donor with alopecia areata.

The CDR3 here is CAWRADGNTIYF. As DNA, the CDR3 is TGTGCCTGGAGGGCCGATGGAAACACCATATATTTT. This chain uses TRBV30 with TRBJ1-3; no clear D. V dropped 3 bases and J dropped 3 bases, with 6 bases sitting between them. This CDR3 spans 12 amino acids. Germline V gene sequence: CDR1 GTSNPN, CDR2 SVGIG (reference sequence).